This is a list of T cell receptor beta chains from one sample in a study of T cell changes during pregnancy in multiple sclerosis. Here immunoSEQ multiplex PCR was the method, and the copy in TCRdb shows in-frame clones only, minus some. The repertoire includes tens of thousands of clones, around 90% of them detected once, and roughly 0.72% sits in the top ten. The input for sequencing was CD4+ T cells from peripheral blood mononuclear cells, taken in the first trimester of pregnancy. These receptors were taken from a female donor in good health, enrolled as a control in a pregnancy study. CDR3s include the opening cysteine and the closing phenylalanine or tryptophan. D genes are given only for firm matches. Where a row states a size, it is once, few, many or the class of an expanded clone; other rows omit it.

d_call,v_call,clone_size,j_call,cdr3_aa,cdr3_nt
-,TRBV2,few,TRBJ1-5,CASSPRERVREPQHF,TGTGCCAGCAGTCCAAGAGAGAGGGTGAGAGAGCCCCAGCATTTT
TRBD2,TRBV7-3,-,TRBJ2-7,CASSLVPGGFNEQYF,TGTGCCAGCAGCTTGGTTCCGGGGGGGTTTAACGAGCAGTACTTC
TRBD1,TRBV7-9,once,TRBJ1-5,CASSRDRAGNQPQHF,TGTGCCAGCAGCCGAGACAGGGCCGGCAATCAGCCCCAGCATTTT
TRBD1,TRBV2,once,TRBJ1-5,CASRRTGGNQPQHF,TGTGCCAGCAGGAGGACAGGGGGCAATCAGCCCCAGCATTTT
-,TRBV6-5,-,TRBJ1-2,CASREQGGYTF,TGTGCCAGCAGAGAGCAGGGGGGCTACACCTTC
TRBD2,TRBV11-2,-,TRBJ2-5,CASSSRALAVQETQYF,TGTGCCAGCAGCTCGAGGGCCCTAGCGGTACAAGAGACCCAGTACTTC
-,TRBV7-9,-,TRBJ1-1,CASSLGEGWDTEAFF,TGTGCCAGCAGCTTAGGGGAGGGATGGGACACTGAAGCTTTCTTT
-,TRBV7-3,once,TRBJ1-6,CASSPKGRTSNSPLHF,TGTGCCAGCAGCCCGAAAGGTCGGACTTCTAATTCACCCCTCCACTTT
-,TRBV18,-,TRBJ2-7,CASSPGTGPYEQYF,TGTGCCAGCTCACCGGGAACAGGCCCCTACGAGCAGTACTTC
TRBD1,TRBV10-2,medium-sized,TRBJ1-2,CASSRDSGGYTF,TGCGCCAGCAGTAGGGACAGTGGTGGCTACACCTTC
TRBD1,TRBV27,-,TRBJ1-4,CASRGPDRAGEKLFF,TGTGCCAGCAGGGGACCGGACAGGGCGGGGGAAAAACTGTTTTTT
-,TRBV12-2,-,TRBJ1-5,CASRYLGDRGVNNQPQHF,TGTGCAAGTCGCTATCTGGGTGACAGGGGTGTTAATAATCAGCCCCAGCATTTT
-,TRBV15,few,TRBJ2-3,CATSGGGLGADTQYF,TGTGCCACCAGCGGGGGGGGGCTCGGCGCAGATACGCAGTATTTT
-,TRBV29-1,-,TRBJ1-2,CSVETGRNYGYTF,TGCAGCGTTGAAACAGGGAGAAACTATGGCTACACCTTC
-,TRBV6-1,-,TRBJ2-1,CASSEMGRLYNEQFF,TGTGCCAGCAGTGAAATGGGCAGATTATACAATGAGCAGTTCTTC
-,TRBV30,-,TRBJ1-1,CAWSVGFQGLAEAFF,TGTGCCTGGAGTGTAGGTTTTCAGGGTCTCGCTGAAGCTTTCTTT
-,TRBV6-5,-,TRBJ1-3,CASSYRGSGNTIYF,TGTGCCAGCAGTTACCGGGGGTCTGGAAACACCATATATTTT
-,TRBV4-3,-,TRBJ1-2,CASSQFHGGEYGYTF,TGCGCCAGCAGCCAATTCCATGGAGGGGAGTATGGCTACACCTTC
-,TRBV5-1,-,TRBJ1-5,CASSLDRNQPQHF,TGCGCCAGCAGCTTGGACAGGAATCAGCCCCAGCATTTT
-,TRBV7-2,-,TRBJ1-1,CASSQEQGYTEAFF,TGTGCCAGCAGCCAAGAACAGGGTTACACTGAAGCTTTCTTT
TRBD1,TRBV7-2,-,TRBJ1-4,CASSLRTGLEEKLFF,TGTGCCAGCAGCCTGCGGACAGGATTAGAAGAAAAACTGTTTTTT
-,TRBV5-1,-,TRBJ2-7,CASSLAGFPTTYEQYF,TGCGCCAGCAGCTTGGCAGGGTTTCCGACCACCTACGAGCAGTACTTC
TRBD1,TRBV6-6,-,TRBJ2-5,CASSYRGQTQYF,TGTGCCAGCAGTTACAGGGGGCAGACCCAGTACTTC
-,TRBV6-5,once,TRBJ1-6,CASSYFRGSPLHF,TGTGCCAGCAGTTACTTTCGGGGTTCACCCCTCCACTTT
TRBD2,TRBV4-1,-,TRBJ2-7,CASSQDWGRGLAGDEQYF,TGCGCCAGCAGCCAAGACTGGGGTCGGGGACTAGCGGGCGACGAGCAGTACTTC
TRBD1,TRBV7-3,-,TRBJ1-1,CASRVGTGNLEASTEAFF,TGTGCCAGCAGGGTAGGGACAGGGAATTTGGAGGCCAGCACTGAAGCTTTCTTT
-,TRBV10-3,-,TRBJ2-7,CAIGDPGLNYYEQYF,TGTGCCATCGGGGACCCGGGACTCAATTACTACGAGCAGTACTTC
-,TRBV5-6,-,TRBJ2-5,CASSTVTREETQYF,TGTGCCAGCAGCACCGTGACTAGGGAAGAGACCCAGTACTTC
TRBD1,TRBV5-1,once,TRBJ2-3,CASSPTGGPPDTQYF,TGCGCCAGCAGCCCGACAGGGGGACCCCCAGATACGCAGTATTTT
-,TRBV7-7,-,TRBJ1-1,CASSPSRGTEAFF,TGTGCTAGCAGCCCTTCACGGGGCACTGAAGCTTTCTTT
-,TRBV29-1,-,TRBJ1-1,CSVVQGMATEAFF,TGCAGCGTTGTCCAGGGGATGGCCACTGAAGCTTTCTTT
TRBD1,TRBV6-6,-,TRBJ1-1,CASIPPDRGRTTEAFF,TGTGCCAGCATCCCCCCGGACAGGGGGCGGACTACTGAAGCTTTCTTT
-,TRBV15,few,TRBJ1-3,CATSRDSTHSGNTIYF,TGTGCCACCAGCAGAGATTCCACTCACTCTGGAAACACCATATATTTT
TRBD1,TRBV7-9,-,TRBJ2-1,CASSLYRGGLGEQFF,TGTGCCAGCAGCTTATACAGGGGCGGCCTCGGTGAGCAGTTCTTC
-,TRBV7-3,-,TRBJ1-2,CASSLSRGNYGYTF,TGTGCCAGCAGCTTAAGTCGGGGTAACTATGGCTACACCTTC
TRBD1,TRBV10-1,-,TRBJ1-6,CALPGQTSPFRNSPLHF,TGCGCCCTACCGGGACAGACATCCCCTTTTCGTAATTCACCCCTCCACTTT
TRBD1,TRBV2,-,TRBJ1-1,CASSLIGQGNTEAFF,TGTGCCAGCAGTCTTATTGGACAGGGGAACACTGAAGCTTTCTTT
TRBD1,TRBV30,-,TRBJ1-2,CAWSLLGQGGYGYTF,TGTGCCTGGAGTCTCTTGGGACAGGGGGGTTATGGCTACACCTTC
-,TRBV7-6,-,TRBJ2-5,CASSLNGGEQETQYF,TGTGCCAGCAGCTTAAATGGCGGCGAACAAGAGACCCAGTACTTC
TRBD1,TRBV5-4,-,TRBJ1-6,CASSQNQGVLGSPLHF,TGTGCCAGCAGCCAAAACCAGGGGGTGTTAGGTTCACCCCTCCACTTT
TRBD1,TRBV5-1,-,TRBJ2-5,CASSTTGGPETQYF,TGCGCCAGCAGCACGACAGGGGGCCCGGAGACCCAGTACTTC
TRBD2,TRBV6-5,-,TRBJ2-1,CASSYSTSGGPTKQFF,TGTGCCAGCAGTTACTCCACTAGCGGGGGGCCCACCAAGCAGTTCTTC
-,TRBV27,-,TRBJ1-1,CASRRLQNTEAFF,TGTGCCAGCAGGAGGTTACAGAACACTGAAGCTTTCTTT
TRBD1,TRBV5-1,-,TRBJ2-2,CASMTGGSTGELFF,TGCGCCAGCATGACAGGGGGCAGCACCGGGGAGCTGTTTTTT
TRBD2,TRBV2,-,TRBJ2-7,CASGGVGTRYEQYF,TGTGCCAGCGGGGGGGTCGGGACTCGCTACGAGCAGTACTTC
-,TRBV19,-,TRBJ1-3,CASSIRRQSSGNTIYF,TGTGCCAGTAGTATTCGGAGGCAGAGCTCTGGAAACACCATATATTTT
TRBD2,TRBV9,-,TRBJ2-5,CASSVGYVWASGETQYF,TGTGCCAGCAGCGTAGGATACGTGTGGGCTAGCGGAGAGACCCAGTACTTC
-,TRBV4-2,-,TRBJ2-5,CASSQDLREETQYF,TGTGCCAGCAGCCAAGATCTCAGGGAAGAGACCCAGTACTTC
TRBD1,TRBV27,-,TRBJ1-5,CASSSSPVLRDRGIEPQHF,TGTGCCAGCAGTTCCTCCCCCGTTTTACGGGACAGGGGTATAGAGCCCCAGCATTTT
-,TRBV6-1,once,TRBJ2-1,CATILDSSSYNEQFF,TGTGCCACCATCCTGGACTCAAGCTCCTACAATGAGCAGTTCTTC
-,TRBV7-9,-,TRBJ1-2,CASSLALGQGLGYYGYTF,TGTGCCAGCAGCTTAGCGCTTGGTCAGGGCCTTGGTTACTATGGCTACACCTTC
TRBD2,TRBV6-1,-,TRBJ2-2,CASSDLLWGGNTGELFF,TGTGCCAGCAGTGATTTATTATGGGGGGGAAACACCGGGGAGCTGTTTTTT
-,TRBV5-1,-,TRBJ1-1,CASSLGSGVNTEAFF,TGCGCCAGCAGCTTGGGATCGGGGGTGAACACTGAAGCTTTCTTT
-,TRBV11-2,once,TRBJ1-3,CASSLDRPSSGNTIYF,TGTGCCAGCAGCTTAGACAGGCCGTCCTCTGGAAACACCATATATTTT
TRBD2,TRBV30,-,TRBJ2-5,CAWSQAGGETQYF,TGTGCCTGGAGTCAAGCGGGGGGAGAGACCCAGTACTTC
TRBD1,TRBV4-2,-,TRBJ1-1,CASSQGHPQGARTEAFF,TGTGCCAGCAGCCAAGGCCACCCACAGGGGGCGCGCACTGAAGCTTTCTTT
-,TRBV5-1,-,TRBJ2-7,CASSLEQDREQYF,TGCGCCAGCAGCTTGGAACAGGACCGCGAGCAGTACTTC